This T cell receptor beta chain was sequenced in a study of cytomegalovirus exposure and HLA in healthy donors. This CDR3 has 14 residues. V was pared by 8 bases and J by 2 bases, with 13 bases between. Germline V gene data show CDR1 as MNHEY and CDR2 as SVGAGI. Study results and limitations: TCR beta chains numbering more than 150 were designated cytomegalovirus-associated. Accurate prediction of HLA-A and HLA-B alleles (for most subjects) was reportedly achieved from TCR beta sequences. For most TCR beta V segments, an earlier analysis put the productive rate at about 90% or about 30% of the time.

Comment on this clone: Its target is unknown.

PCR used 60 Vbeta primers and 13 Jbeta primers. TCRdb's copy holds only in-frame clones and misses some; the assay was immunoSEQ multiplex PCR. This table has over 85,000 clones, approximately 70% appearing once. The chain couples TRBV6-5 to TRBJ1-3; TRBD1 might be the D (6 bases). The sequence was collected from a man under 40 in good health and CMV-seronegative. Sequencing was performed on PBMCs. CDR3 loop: CASSGGQTGNTIYF. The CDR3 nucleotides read TGTGCCAGCTCCGGGGGGCAAACTGGAAACACCATATATTTT.